Each of the 7 T cell receptor beta chains below was sequenced from the same sample in a study of siplizumab effects on memory and regulatory T cells. The repertoire was sequenced with immunoSEQ multiplex PCR; TCRdb's copy has only in-frame clones and lacks some. Among about 50,000 clones listed, roughly 92% were seen once. The specimen was CD8+ T cells sorted from blood. The receptor set was obtained from a human donor in good health.

The chain links TRBV15 to TRBJ1-6; tentative D call: TRBD1 (5 bases). There are 15 residues in the CDR3. The germline V gene encodes CDR1 LNHNV and CDR2 YYDKDF (reference sequence). The germline V and J ends were trimmed by 0 bases and 7 bases, with 10 bases remaining between them. CDR3 nucleotide sequence: TGTGCCACCAGCAGAGAATCCGACAGCAATTCACCCCTCCACTTT. Protein product: CATSRESDSNSPLHF.

This chain links TRBV27 with TRBJ2-2, with TRBD2 matching 9 bases. The CDR3 length is 15 residues. After removal of 6 bases from V and 6 bases from J, the junction contained 8 bases not matched to a gene. The germline V gene encodes CDR1 MNHEY and CDR2 SMNVEV (reference sequence). CDR3 nucleotide sequence: TGTGCCAGCAGCCCCGTTATAGCGGGAGCCGGGGAGCTGTTTTTT. Its protein is CASSPVIAGAGELFF.

The V and J genes are TRBV5-8 and TRBJ2-5; D assignment may be TRBD1 or TRBD2 (5 bases each). The germline CDR1 and CDR2 sequences are SGHTS and YDEGEE. Trimming took off 4 bases at V and 3 bases at J, with 13 bases between the two ends. The CDR3 is made up of 14 amino acids. CDR3 in DNA: TGTGCCAGCAGCCAGCTTGGGGGAAAAGAGACCCAGTACTTC. This translates into CASSQLGGKETQYF.

This chain joins TRBV7-7 and TRBJ2-1; TRBD2 is a possible D gene (5 bases). The CDR3 sequence is 16 residues long. Trimming shortened V by 5 bases and J by 2 bases, and 16 bases separated the two germline ends. CDR1 is SSHAT, CDR2 FNYEAQ, per germline (reference sequence). The CDR3 reads CASSQEGGRPYNEQFF. CDR3 DNA sequence: TGTGCCAGCAGCCAGGAAGGAGGAAGACCCTACAATGAGCAGTTCTTC.

V gene TRBV19 combines with J gene TRBJ2-1; possible D gene TRBD1, 6 bases. The CDR3 spans 13 residues. Germline CDR1 reads LNHDA; CDR2 reads SQIVND (reference sequence). Trimming stripped 5 bases from V and 7 bases from J, with 12 bases between. The CDR3 region has the DNA TGTGCCAGTAGTGTTGCAACAGGGAATGAGCAGTTCTTC. As protein: CASSVATGNEQFF.

This sequence joins TRBV13 and TRBJ2-2; 9 nucleotides line up with TRBD2. The J segment lost 9 bases and the V segment lost 7 bases, leaving 9 bases of the junction unmatched. Germline V CDR1 and CDR2: PRHDT, FYEKMQ (reference sequence). This CDR3 contains 14 residues. The CDR3, as DNA: TGTGCCAGCACGATGAGAGCGGGAGGCTGGGAGCTGTTTTTT. It codes for CASTMRAGGWELFF.

J is TRBJ1-2 and V is TRBV4-2; D ambiguous. CDR3 size: 13 residues. From germline, CDR1 is LGHNA and CDR2 YNFKEQ. Deletions cut 1 base from V and 8 bases from J, with 11 bases between. The chain's CDR3 is CASSQVRESGYTF. CDR3 in DNA: TGTGCCAGCAGCCAAGTAAGGGAGAGCGGCTACACCTTC.